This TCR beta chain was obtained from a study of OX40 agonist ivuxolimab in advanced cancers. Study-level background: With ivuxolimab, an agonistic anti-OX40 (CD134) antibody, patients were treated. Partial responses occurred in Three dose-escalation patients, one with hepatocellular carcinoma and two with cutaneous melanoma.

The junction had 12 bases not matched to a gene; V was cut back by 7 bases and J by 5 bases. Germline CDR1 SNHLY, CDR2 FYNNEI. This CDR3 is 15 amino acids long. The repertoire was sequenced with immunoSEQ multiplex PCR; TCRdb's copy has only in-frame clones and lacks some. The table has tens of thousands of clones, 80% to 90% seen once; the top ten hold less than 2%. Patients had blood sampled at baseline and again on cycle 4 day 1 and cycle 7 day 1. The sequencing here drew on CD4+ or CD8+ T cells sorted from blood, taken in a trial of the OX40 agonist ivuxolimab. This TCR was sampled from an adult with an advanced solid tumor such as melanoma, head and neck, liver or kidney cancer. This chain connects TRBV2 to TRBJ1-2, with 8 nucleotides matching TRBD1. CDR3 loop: CASNQDRVGMYGYTF. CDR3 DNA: TGTGCCAGCAATCAGGACAGGGTCGGAATGTATGGCTACACCTTC.